This T cell receptor (beta chain) derives from a study of T cell repertoires in cytomegalovirus infection. The wider study: The public TCR beta signatures pointed to both CMV infection and matching HLA type. Notes on the study in general: Carriage of CMV together with the relevant HLA was identifiable through cumulative public TCR beta family frequency. In two of eight donors, the top clonotype was HLA-C-restricted CMV-specific.

Via MiXCR, TCRdb re-called the reads, giving one row per CDR3 protein. The sample yields roughly 720,000 distinct CDR3 sequences, roughly a third seen once. As concerns this clonotype: Its antigen is unidentified.

Sequencing was done on a sample of PBMCs. The TCR was taken from a human donor in good health (CMV status not recorded). Some clones in this sample may be carry-over from other donors' samples.

CDR3 in amino acids: CASSLAGRELFF. DNA for the CDR3: TGTGCCAGCAGCTTAGCTGGGAGGGAGCTGTTTTTT. The chain couples TRBV7-2 to TRBJ2-2; D unclear. Germline V CDR1 and CDR2: SGHTA, FQGNSA. Trimming cost V 0 bases and J 9 bases, with 5 bases left between them. The CDR3 loop spans 12 amino acids.